The present T cell receptor beta chain was sequenced within a study of blood T cell repertoires in COVID-19. Trimming cost V 1 base and J 2 bases, with 21 bases left between them. CDR3 size: 19 residues. Germline loops: CDR1 SSHAT, CDR2 FNYEAQ (reference sequence). Some clones are missing from TCRdb's copy, which holds only in-frame ones; the method was immunoSEQ multiplex PCR. The table lists approximately 170,000 clones, 70% to 90% of them singletons. The TCR originated in a human donor in a cohort sampled during active COVID-19. The material sequenced was peripheral blood. This rearrangement joins TRBV7-7 to TRBJ1-3; D possibly corresponds to TRBD1 (6 bases). CDR3 coding DNA: TGTGCCAGCAGCTTAGAAACCCGGAACAACAGGGTCCCTGGAAACACCATATATTTT. It is translated as CASSLETRNNRVPGNTIYF.